This TCR beta chain stems from a study of cytomegalovirus exposure and HLA in healthy donors. The study, taken as a whole, reports: The likely explanation for a cluster of highly shared sequence variants was sequencing artifact. Segments of the TCR beta V type were, in most cases, productive about 87% or about 30% of the time in an earlier analysis.

The germline V gene has CDR1 MNHNY and CDR2 SVGAGI (reference sequence). V lost 6 bases and J lost 2; bases outside the gene matches: 2. This CDR3 spans 13 amino acids. Turning to this clone: The antigen is not known.

In the PCR, 60 Vbeta and 13 Jbeta primers were used. Sequencing was performed with immunoSEQ multiplex PCR; in TCRdb, only in-frame clones are kept and a portion is missing. This sample has 90,000 to 110,000 clones; roughly 73% occur once, and the top ten carry 8.5% to 10%. The rearrangement joins TRBV6-6 to TRBJ2-7, with TRBD1 matching over 9 bases. The TCR comes from a woman in her thirties or forties in good health and CMV-seropositive. Specimen: PBMCs. The CDR3 nucleotides read TGTGCCAGCAGCCGGACAGGGGCCTACGAGCAGTACTTC. Amino acids: CASSRTGAYEQYF.